These 29 T cell receptor beta chains originate from one sample sequenced in a study of T cell changes during pregnancy in multiple sclerosis. Using immunoSEQ multiplex PCR, the repertoire was profiled, and TCRdb retains in-frame clones only, with some absent. This repertoire shows around 55,000 clones, 90% found once; its top ten account for 0.5% to 0.75%. Source: CD4+ T cells from peripheral blood mononuclear cells, taken in the first trimester of pregnancy. The receptors here all came from a female donor with multiple sclerosis, enrolled in a pregnancy study.

This chain joins TRBV18 and TRBJ2-2; D uncertain. The CDR3 covers 14 residues. The V end was cut by 3 bases, the J end by 4 bases, with 9 bases between. Germline V lookup: CDR1 KGHSH, CDR2 LQKENI. CDR3 in amino acids: CASSPQASTGELFF. CDR3 in DNA: TGTGCCAGCTCACCCCAGGCTTCCACCGGGGAGCTGTTTTTT. Using reference TRBV18 and TRBJ2-2 for the parts outside the CDR3, the full variable domain is NAGVMQNPRHLVRRRGQEARLRCSPMKGHSHVYWYRQLPEEGLKFMVYLQKENIIDESGMPKERFSAEFPKEGPSILRIQQVVRGDSAAYFCASSPQASTGELFFGEGSRLTVL.

The chain links TRBV4-3 to TRBJ1-5; D remains ambiguous. Germline CDR1 is LGHNA and CDR2 is YSLEER. This CDR3 spans 15 amino acids. Trimming cost V 0 bases and J 0 bases, with 6 bases left between them. The CDR3 nucleotides are TGCGCCAGCAGCCAAGATCTCAGTAGCAATCAGCCCCAGCATTTT. Translation gives CASSQDLSSNQPQHF.

The V gene is TRBV6-4, the J gene TRBJ2-5; 9 bases are a match to TRBD1. Germline V gene sequence: CDR1 MRHNA, CDR2 SNTAGT. V lost 6 bases to trimming and J lost 2 bases; unmatched junction nucleotides: 7. This CDR3 is 15 amino acids long. This CDR3 is CASSYRDREQETQYF. CDR3 in DNA: TGTGCCAGCAGCTACCGGGACAGGGAACAAGAGACCCAGTACTTC.

The V gene is TRBV4-3, the J gene TRBJ2-3, with D possibly matching TRBD1 (6 bases). Germline CDR1 reads LGHNA; CDR2 reads YSLEER. The CDR3 totals 16 residues. V was shortened by 4 bases and J by 0 bases, with 14 bases between the two germline ends. CDR3 protein: CASSPGTFGSTDTQYF. In DNA form, the CDR3 reads TGCGCCAGCAGCCCGGGGACATTCGGGAGCACAGATACGCAGTATTTT.

V and J are TRBV19 and TRBJ1-3; D is undetermined. This CDR3 region has 14 residues. Trimming took 1 base from V and 0 from J, leaving 4 bases between them. Germline CDR1 reads LNHDA; CDR2 reads SQIVND (reference sequence). CDR3 in amino acids: CASSIGVSGNTIYF. The CDR3 DNA follows: TGTGCCAGTAGTATAGGAGTCTCTGGAAACACCATATATTTT.

The chain joins TRBV19 to TRBJ1-5, with 7 nucleotides matching TRBD1. V was pared by 4 bases and J by 3 bases, with 12 bases of the junction left unmatched. This CDR3 spans 17 amino acids. Per the germline V gene, CDR1 is LNHDA and CDR2 is SQIVND (reference sequence). The CDR3 loop reads CASSTRTGRWVNQPQHF. DNA of the CDR3: TGTGCCAGTAGTACGCGGACAGGCAGGTGGGTCAATCAGCCCCAGCATTTT.

The chain is built from TRBV19 and TRBJ1-5; no firm D call. Germline V gene lookup returns CDR1 LNHDA and CDR2 SQIVND (reference sequence). The CDR3 is made up of 14 amino acids. V was cut by 2 bases and J by 5 bases, with 10 bases left in between. CDR3: CASSIIQDDQPQHF. The DNA for the CDR3 is TGTGCCAGTAGTATAATCCAGGATGATCAGCCCCAGCATTTT.

The DNA of the CDR3 is TGTGCCAGCAGCACCCGACTAGCGGGAGGAGATACGCAGTATTTT. As protein: CASSTRLAGGDTQYF. The V gene is TRBV9, the J gene TRBJ2-3, with TRBD2 identical over 13 bases. After removal of 4 bases from V and 5 bases from J, the junction contained 4 bases not matched to a gene. Germline-derived CDR1 and CDR2 are SGDLS and YYNGEE. CDR3 length equals 15 residues.

The chain has TRBV5-6 and TRBJ2-5; TRBD2 matches at 8 bases. The V segment lost 4 bases and the J segment 2 bases; nucleotides outside the gene matches: 7. Germline V CDR1 and CDR2: SGHDT, YYEEEE. The CDR3 is 15 residues long. The CDR3 DNA follows: TGTGCCAGCAGCCTACTCGGGAGGGCACAAGAGACCCAGTACTTC. It yields the protein CASSLLGRAQETQYF. Together with reference TRBV5-6 and TRBJ2-5, the CDR3 gives the full variable domain: DAGVTQSPTHLIKTRGQQVTLRCSPKSGHDTVSWYQQALGQGPQFIFQYYEEEERQRGNFPDRFSGHQFPNYSSELNVNALLLGDSALYLCASSLLGRAQETQYFGPGTRLLVL.

This clone has a handful of counts. The chain employs TRBV5-4 and TRBJ2-2, with D possibly TRBD1 on 6 matching bases. The CDR3 runs 15 residues. V gave up 2 bases and J gave up 7 bases, with 15 bases separating them. Germline lookup yields CDR1 SGHNT and CDR2 YYREEE (reference sequence). The CDR3 DNA is TGTGCCAGCAGCTTTGGGGGCCCGGCAGGCGGGGAGCTGTTTTTT. This translates into CASSFGGPAGGELFF.

V usage is TRBV7-9 and J usage is TRBJ1-5; a weak D match, TRBD1 (6 bases). The CDR3 is 14 residues long. Germline CDR1 is SEHNR and CDR2 is FQNEAQ (reference sequence). Trimming stripped 7 bases from V and 2 bases from J, with 12 bases between. The chain's CDR3 is CASTTGGGNQPQHF. CDR3 bases: TGTGCCAGCACCACGGGGGGCGGCAATCAGCCCCAGCATTTT.

The chain carries TRBV10-3 and TRBJ2-7; D may be TRBD1 (6 bases). Germline-derived CDR1 and CDR2 are ENHRY and SYGVKD. This CDR3 spans 12 amino acids. Deletions cut 4 bases from V and 4 bases from J, with 8 bases between. CDR3 nucleotides: TGTGCCATCAGTGGGACAGATTACGAGCAGTACTTC. It yields the protein CAISGTDYEQYF.

Comments on this clone: At the DNA level, this CDR3 is encoded by other sequences in the same sample as well. V gene TRBV19 combines with J gene TRBJ1-6, with 7 positions matching TRBD1. The CDR3 contains 15 residues. The germline V gene has CDR1 LNHDA and CDR2 SQIVND (reference sequence). The V and J ends lost 3 bases and 7 bases, in that order; junction bases with no gene match: 6. The CDR3 loop is CASSIQGTENSPLHF. CDR3 DNA: TGTGCCAGTAGTATCCAGGGGACAGAAAATTCACCCCTCCACTTT.

J is TRBJ2-5 and V is TRBV15, with 7 bases aligning to TRBD1. This CDR3 comprises 13 residues. Germline CDR1 and CDR2: LNHNV and YYDKDF (reference sequence). V was clipped by 8 bases and J by 3 bases; unmatched bases: 6. CDR3 amino acids: CATSTGQKETQYF. The CDR3 DNA reads as TGTGCCACCTCGACGGGACAGAAAGAGACCCAGTACTTC. The whole variable domain, remainder taken from reference TRBV15 and TRBJ2-5, is DAMVIQNPRYQVTQFGKPVTLSCSQTLNHNVMYWYQQKSSQAPKLLFHYYDKDFNNEADTPDNFQSRRPNTSFCFLDIRSPGLGDTAMYLCATSTGQKETQYFGPGTRLLVL.

This rearrangement joins TRBV18 to TRBJ1-6; a possible D gene is TRBD1 (5 bases). Trimming took 3 bases from V and 8 from J, leaving 8 bases between them. This CDR3 region has 13 residues. CDR1 and CDR2 from the germline V gene are KGHSH and LQKENI. In DNA, the CDR3 is TGTGCCAGCTCACCCTCGGGGGATTCACCCCTCCACTTT. This sequence encodes CASSPSGDSPLHF.

This chain connects TRBV21-1 to TRBJ1-6; the table calls TRBD1, which could not be checked here. TRBV21-1 is a pseudogene. This CDR3 spans 15 amino acids. CDR3 sequence: CASSKIAGDNSPLHF. CDR3 nucleotide sequence: TGTGCCAGCAGCAAAATCGCAGGGGATAATTCACCCCTCCACTTT.

J is TRBJ2-3 and V is TRBV2; 9 positions agree with TRBD2. CDR3 length equals 14 residues. Germline-derived CDR1 and CDR2 are SNHLY and FYNNEI. V was clipped by 8 bases and J by 5 bases; unmatched bases: 8. The CDR3 spells CASSFTSGLDTQYF. CDR3 nucleotide sequence: TGTGCCAGCTCCTTTACTAGCGGGCTAGATACGCAGTATTTT.

The J gene is TRBJ2-3, the V gene TRBV5-1, with 8 bases fitting TRBD2. In germline, CDR1 is SGHRS, CDR2 YFSETQ. The CDR3 spans 17 residues. Trimming cost V 2 bases and J 3 bases; bases outside gene matches: 11. The CDR3 region is CASSFNPGLGATDTQYF. As DNA, the CDR3 is TGCGCCAGCAGCTTCAATCCGGGACTAGGAGCAACAGATACGCAGTATTTT.

This rearrangement joins TRBV19 to TRBJ2-7, with D possibly matching TRBD1 (5 bases). Germline CDR1 and CDR2: LNHDA and SQIVND (reference sequence). The CDR3 runs 12 residues. Trimming took off 8 bases at V and 3 bases at J, with 11 bases between the two ends. CDR3 nucleotides: TGTGCCAGTCTTTCCAGGGACTACGAGCAGTACTTC. Its protein product is CASLSRDYEQYF.

The chain joins TRBV11-2 to TRBJ1-5; maybe TRBD1 (5 bases). This CDR3 is built from 15 residues. V was cut by 0 bases and J by 7 bases, with 13 bases left in between. Germline V gene data show CDR1 as SGHAT and CDR2 as FQNNGV. CDR3 bases: TGTGCCAGCAGCTTAGAAGGGGCAGGGCGACAGCCCCAGCATTTT. Translation gives CASSLEGAGRQPQHF.

The rearrangement links TRBV2 to TRBJ1-6; a weak D match, TRBD1 (6 bases). Germline values: CDR1 SNHLY, CDR2 FYNNEI. The CDR3 runs to 13 residues. Trimming removed 8 bases at V and 5 bases at J, with 10 bases between. The CDR3 is CASLDSHNSPLHF. The CDR3 DNA reads as TGTGCCAGCCTGGACAGCCATAATTCACCCCTCCACTTT.

This chain links TRBV6-5 with TRBJ1-2, with D perhaps TRBD1 (6 bases). The CDR3 covers 12 residues. The V end was cut by 6 bases, the J end by 8 bases, with 13 bases between. The germline gives CDR1 MNHEY, CDR2 SVGAGI. The CDR3 DNA sequence: TGTGCCAGCAGGCGTCTGACAGGAGGCTACACCTTC. This codes for CASRRLTGGYTF.

The chain carries TRBV11-3 and TRBJ1-6; no firm D call. V shed 0 bases and J shed 7 bases, with 4 bases lying between them. Germline V lookup: CDR1 SGHNT, CDR2 YENEEA. The CDR3 contains 13 residues. The CDR3 nucleotides are TGTGCCAGCAGCTTAGATCAGAATTCACCCCTCCACTTT. This sequence encodes CASSLDQNSPLHF.

This chain links TRBV29-1 with TRBJ1-1, with D unresolved. Per germline, CDR1 SQVTM and CDR2 ANQGSEA. The CDR3 length is 13 residues. The V and J ends lost 5 bases and 4 bases respectively, with 14 bases between them. For the CDR3, the DNA is TGCAGCGTTAGTGCGGTACTGATCACTGAAGCTTTCTTT. Its protein product is CSVSAVLITEAFF. The full variable domain, its missing parts supplied by reference TRBV29-1 and TRBJ1-1, is SAVISQKPSRDICQRGTSLTIQCQVDSQVTMMFWYRQQPGQSLTLIATANQGSEATYESGFVIDKFPISRPNLTFSTLTVSNMSPEDSSIYLCSVSAVLITEAFFGQGTRLTVV.

The rearrangement joins TRBV7-2 to TRBJ1-2, with unresolved D. The ends were cut back, 5 bases at V and 3 bases at J, with 7 bases in the middle. Germline lookup yields CDR1 SGHTA and CDR2 FQGNSA. This CDR3 contains 12 residues. The DNA of the CDR3 is TGTGCCAGCAGCCGACAAGACTATGGCTACACCTTC. Amino acid sequence: CASSRQDYGYTF.

The rearrangement links TRBV19 to TRBJ1-4; perhaps TRBD1 as D (6 bases). Trimming removed 5 bases at V and 2 bases at J, with 15 bases between. The CDR3 has 16 residues. Germline V gene data show CDR1 as LNHDA and CDR2 as SQIVND (reference sequence). The CDR3 spells CASSSLTGYTNEKLFF. The CDR3 DNA follows: TGTGCCAGTAGTTCCCTAACAGGGTACACTAATGAAAAACTGTTTTTT.

The chain couples TRBV10-3 to TRBJ2-3; perhaps TRBD2 as D (6 bases). Germline V gives CDR1 ENHRY, CDR2 SYGVKD. The V end was cut by 8 bases, the J end by 2 bases, with 14 bases between. This CDR3 is 14 amino acids long. The CDR3 loop reads CAISRLVVTDTQYF. The CDR3 DNA sequence: TGTGCCATCTCACGACTAGTGGTCACAGATACGCAGTATTTT.

The rearrangement joins TRBV5-1 to TRBJ2-5; tentatively, D is TRBD1 (6 bases). Germline CDR1 and CDR2: SGHRS and YFSETQ. This CDR3 comprises 17 residues. The V end lost 0 bases, the J end lost 5 bases, and 20 bases lay between the germline ends. This CDR3 is CASSLGGLQGLGETQYF. In DNA form, the CDR3 reads TGCGCCAGCAGCTTGGGGGGCCTTCAGGGGCTGGGGGAGACCCAGTACTTC.

This chain connects TRBV28 to TRBJ1-3; 9 bases are shared with TRBD1. Germline loops: CDR1 MDHEN, CDR2 SYDVKM. The length of the CDR3 is 16 residues. The junction had 9 bases not matched to a gene; V was cut back by 5 bases and J by 4 bases. The chain's CDR3 is CASSALQGAGGNTIYF. CDR3 DNA: TGTGCCAGCAGTGCTTTACAGGGGGCCGGAGGAAACACCATATATTTT.